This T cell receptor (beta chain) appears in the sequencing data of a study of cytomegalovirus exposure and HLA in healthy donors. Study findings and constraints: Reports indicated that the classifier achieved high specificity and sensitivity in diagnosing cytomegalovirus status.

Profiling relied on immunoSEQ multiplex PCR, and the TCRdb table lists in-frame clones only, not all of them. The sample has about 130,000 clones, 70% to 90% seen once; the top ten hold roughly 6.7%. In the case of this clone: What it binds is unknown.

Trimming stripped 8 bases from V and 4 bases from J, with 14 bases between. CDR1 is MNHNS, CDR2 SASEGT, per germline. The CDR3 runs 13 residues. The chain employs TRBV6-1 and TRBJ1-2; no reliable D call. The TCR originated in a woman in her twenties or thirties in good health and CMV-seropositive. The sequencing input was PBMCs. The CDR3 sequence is CASGSGRSYGYTF. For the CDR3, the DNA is TGTGCCAGCGGGAGTGGCAGGTCCTATGGCTACACCTTC.